A selection of T cell receptor beta chains follows, all from one sample in a study of blood T cells in healthy people across ages. MiXCR, run by TCRdb on the 5' RACE reads, gives a single entry per CDR3 protein. The sample consists of fewer than 950,000 distinct CDR3 sequences, 53% of them appearing once. The sequenced material came from blood. The receptors were sampled from a man aged 80 or over in good health. CDR3s include the opening cysteine and the closing phenylalanine or tryptophan. The order of the fields is J gene, V gene, CDR3 protein.

TRBJ2-1	TRBV20-1	CRGGGRRGEQFF
-	TRBV18	CASSPMPGNLETQYF
TRBJ2-4	TRBV29-1	CSVSGLAKNIQYF
TRBJ2-7	TRBV18	CASSPQGAHYEQYF
TRBJ2-7	TRBV12-3/TRBV12-4	CASSFDRVLYEQYF
TRBJ1-2	TRBV6-6	CASSATMVVGYGYTF
TRBJ2-1	TRBV12-3/TRBV12-4	CASSGAGRPYNERFF
TRBJ1-1	TRBV6-6	CASSYQGRAFF
TRBJ2-5	TRBV9	CASSTGLAAPETQYF
TRBJ2-4	TRBV29-1	CSAGLAGGKNIQYF
TRBJ1-2	TRBV10-3	CAISDPTGPGGDGYTF
TRBJ1-6	TRBV5-1	CASSKRTGENSPLHF
TRBJ2-5	TRBV7-8	CASSLVAGPRLAGEQTQYF
TRBJ2-1	TRBV9	CASSVQSSYNEQFF
TRBJ2-1	TRBV20-1	CSASGRRDEQFF
TRBJ2-5	TRBV11-1	CASSLGTEGPEQYF
TRBJ2-6	TRBV2	CASSELKSSGANVLTF
TRBJ2-7	TRBV6-1	CAGRGTGNSYEQYF
TRBJ2-3	TRBV14	CASSQDHWTNRDTQYF
TRBJ1-5	TRBV3-1	CASSQASGNQPQHF
TRBJ2-1	TRBV9	CASSVAAGLGEQFF
TRBJ2-7	TRBV6-1	CASSLLGQTGEHEQYF
TRBJ2-2	TRBV5-1	CASSAGPNTGELFF
TRBJ1-6	TRBV20-1	CSARGDSDNSPLHF
TRBJ2-1	TRBV5-1	CASSLIQGGISYNEQFF
TRBJ2-7	TRBV7-9	CASNPGQVTYEQYF
TRBJ2-3	TRBV5-5	CASSQTRDRYAYF
TRBJ2-7	TRBV20-1	CSAIAGSSYEQYF
TRBJ1-4	TRBV5-1	CASSRAGEGYEKLFF
TRBJ2-1	TRBV24-1	CATSDPQGGRGNEQFF
TRBJ2-4	TRBV3-1	CASSPGLGGRGSAKNIQYF
TRBJ2-3	TRBV29-1	CSVALVAGGDTQYF
TRBJ1-1	TRBV5-1	CASSSGTEYEAFF
TRBJ2-3	TRBV5-1	CASSNARRGYAYF
TRBJ2-4	TRBV11-2	CASSSTGREVSKNIQYF
TRBJ2-5	TRBV12-3/TRBV12-4	CASSFGPGRAKETQYF
TRBJ2-1	TRBV1	CTSSARTSGPFDEQFF
TRBJ2-1	TRBV20-1	CSASPGTNYNEQFF
TRBJ2-3	TRBV2	CASSYPRTGSSTDTQYF
TRBJ1-5	TRBV29-1	CSVDRGLGNQPQHF
TRBJ1-2	TRBV6-2/TRBV6-3	CASSNGLGGYGYTF
TRBJ1-1	TRBV20-1	CSASRTGGAAEAFF
TRBJ2-3	TRBV4-1	CASSPTSGLHRYAYF
TRBJ1-2	TRBV2	CASSRDNRGNYGYTF
TRBJ2-3	TRBV29-1	CSVISGRAGTQYF
TRBJ2-1	TRBV7-2	CASSLGQRGVYNEQFF